These 24 T cell receptor beta chains were sequenced from one sample in a study of cytomegalovirus exposure and HLA in healthy donors. The PCR made use of 60 Vbeta and 13 Jbeta primers. The repertoire was sequenced with immunoSEQ multiplex PCR; TCRdb's copy has only in-frame clones and lacks some. The data hold under 300,000 clones, with roughly four fifths observed a single time. The sequenced material came from PBMCs. These receptors were taken from a woman aged 55-70 years in good health and CMV-seropositive.

The rearrangement joins TRBV15 to TRBJ1-3; 7 bases map to TRBD1. After removal of 2 bases from V and 0 bases from J, the junction contained 7 bases not matched to a gene. Looked up from germline, CDR1 is LNHNV and CDR2 is YYDKDF (reference sequence). This CDR3 is 17 amino acids long. CDR3 sequence: CATSRSGTVSSGNTIYF. CDR3 nucleotide sequence: TGTGCCACCAGCAGATCTGGGACAGTAAGCTCTGGAAACACCATATATTTT. Full variable domain (rest looked up from reference TRBV15 and TRBJ1-3): DAMVIQNPRYQVTQFGKPVTLSCSQTLNHNVMYWYQQKSSQAPKLLFHYYDKDFNNEADTPDNFQSRRPNTSFCFLDIRSPGLGDTAMYLCATSRSGTVSSGNTIYFGEGSWLTVV.

This chain uses TRBV7-2 with TRBJ1-5, with TRBD1 identical over 8 bases. Per germline, CDR1 SGHTA and CDR2 FQGNSA. CDR3 size: 17 residues. V lost 5 bases, J lost 6 bases, and 15 bases stayed unmatched. The CDR3 DNA reads as TGTGCCAGCAGCCAAAACAGGGGGGGATTACTTCGTCAGCCCCAGCATTTT. Its protein is CASSQNRGGLLRQPQHF.

The V gene is TRBV29-1, the J gene TRBJ2-3, with D possibly matching TRBD1 (6 bases). The V gene lost 7 bases and the J gene lost 2 bases, with 16 bases spanning the gap. CDR3 length equals 14 residues. Germline V gives CDR1 SQVTM, CDR2 ANQGSEA. This CDR3 is CSASLTGATDTQYF. The CDR3 DNA reads TGCAGCGCGTCCTTGACAGGCGCCACAGATACGCAGTATTTT.

This chain uses TRBV4-1 with TRBJ2-7; 14 bases are a match to TRBD2. The junction had 9 bases not matched to a gene; V was cut back by 2 bases and J by 0 bases. The CDR3 has 19 residues. In germline, CDR1 is MGHRA, CDR2 YSYEKL. CDR3 DNA sequence: TGCGCCAGCAGCCAAAGACTAGCGGGAGGGCCGGCAAACTCCTACGAGCAGTACTTC. It yields the protein CASSQRLAGGPANSYEQYF.

The genes are TRBV6-1 and TRBJ2-1, with 8 bases lining up with TRBD1. Germline V gene lookup returns CDR1 MNHNS and CDR2 SASEGT. The CDR3 loop spans 16 amino acids. V lost 6 bases and J lost 0; bases outside the gene matches: 7. The CDR3: CASREFRGLSYNEQFF. The CDR3 DNA reads as TGTGCCAGCAGAGAATTCAGGGGGCTCTCCTACAATGAGCAGTTCTTC.

J is TRBJ2-5 and V is TRBV4-1; D ambiguous. Trimming took 2 bases from V and 1 from J, leaving 8 bases between them. Germline CDR1 and CDR2: MGHRA and YSYEKL. CDR3 length: 14 residues. CDR3 residues: CASSQSLVQETQYF. CDR3 DNA sequence: TGCGCCAGCAGCCAATCCTTAGTCCAAGAGACCCAGTACTTC.

The genes are TRBV7-9 and TRBJ2-3; D is unclear. V was pared by 0 bases and J by 2 bases, with 9 bases between. Germline V CDR1 and CDR2: SEHNR, FQNEAQ (reference sequence). CDR3 length: 15 residues. This CDR3 is CASSLATRFTDTQYF. CDR3 DNA sequence: TGTGCCAGCAGCTTAGCTACTCGCTTCACAGATACGCAGTATTTT.

This chain joins TRBV27 and TRBJ2-7; 10 positions agree with TRBD1. Unmatched junction bases numbered 9, after V lost 4 bases and J lost 6 bases. CDR3 size: 15 residues. From germline, CDR1 is MNHEY and CDR2 SMNVEV (reference sequence). CDR3 bases: TGTGCCAGCAGTTCCCCGGGACAGGGGAAGGGCGAGCAGTACTTC. Residues: CASSSPGQGKGEQYF.

This sequence joins TRBV7-9 and TRBJ2-7; 15 bases match TRBD2. In germline, CDR1 is SEHNR, CDR2 FQNEAQ (reference sequence). This CDR3 comprises 14 residues. V shed 8 bases, J shed 7 bases, and the junction held 6 bases outside the gene matches. The CDR3 loop reads CASGTGLAGGEQYF. CDR3 DNA sequence: TGTGCCAGCGGGACGGGACTAGCGGGAGGTGAGCAGTACTTC.

Comments on this clone: Mismatch with germline at one junction end may stem from a read error. V is TRBV7-9 and J is TRBJ1-4; D ambiguous. The V gene's germline CDR1 is SEHNR and CDR2 FQNEAQ (reference sequence). This CDR3 has 12 amino acids. In nucleotides, the CDR3 is TGTTCCAGCAGCTTATCGGGGGAAAAACTGTTTTTT. It codes for CSSSLSGEKLFF.

The chain employs TRBV6-1 and TRBJ2-7; 8 bases line up with TRBD1. Trimming removed 3 bases from V and 5 bases from J; junction bases left unmatched: 12. Germline-derived CDR1 and CDR2 are MNHNS and SASEGT. The CDR3 spans 16 residues. CDR3 coding DNA: TGTGCCAGCAGTGACGGTATCAGCGCAGGGGGCGACGAGCAGTACTTC. This sequence encodes CASSDGISAGGDEQYF.

This clone was seen a single time. This chain joins TRBV4-2 and TRBJ2-3, with 7 bases lining up with TRBD2. Germline values: CDR1 LGHNA, CDR2 YNFKEQ. J lost 0 bases, V lost 4 bases, and 10 bases had no gene match. This CDR3 spans 17 amino acids. The CDR3 reads CASSPLRASGSTDTQYF. The CDR3 DNA sequence: TGTGCCAGCAGCCCCCTGCGGGCTAGCGGTAGCACAGATACGCAGTATTTT.

CDR3 in amino acids: CTSSHPIQGDYGYTF. Written as DNA, the CDR3 is TGCACCAGCAGCCATCCTATCCAGGGGGATTATGGCTACACCTTC. The chain carries TRBV1 and TRBJ1-2; no DNA check was done on the table's D call, TRBD1. TRBV1 counts as a pseudogene. CDR3 size: 15 residues.

In this sample, this clone turned up once. The rearrangement uses TRBV9 and TRBJ1-2; 11 bases agree with TRBD1. The V segment lost 4 bases and the J segment 4 bases; nucleotides outside the gene matches: 9. Germline assignment: CDR1 SGDLS and CDR2 YYNGEE. The CDR3 contains 16 residues. The CDR3 is CASSPEGTGGVYGYTF. The CDR3 region has the DNA TGTGCCAGCAGCCCAGAAGGGACAGGGGGAGTCTATGGCTACACCTTC.

The rearrangement links TRBV9 to TRBJ1-4; no clear D gene. CDR3 length: 12 amino acids. Germline V gene sequence: CDR1 SGDLS, CDR2 YYNGEE. V was cut by 3 bases and J by 8 bases, with 8 bases left in between. This CDR3 is CASSGSREKLFF. CDR3 DNA: TGTGCCAGCAGCGGGAGTAGAGAAAAACTGTTTTTT.

The chain links TRBV18 to TRBJ1-1, with D unclear. The CDR3 spans 14 residues. The V end lost 1 base, the J end lost 1 base, and 7 bases lay between the germline ends. CDR1 is KGHSH, CDR2 LQKENI, per germline. The CDR3 nucleotides are TGTGCCAGCTCACCACTAACACCGAACACTGAAGCTTTCTTT. Amino acids: CASSPLTPNTEAFF. Based on the CDR3 plus reference TRBV18 and TRBJ1-1, the full variable domain is NAGVMQNPRHLVRRRGQEARLRCSPMKGHSHVYWYRQLPEEGLKFMVYLQKENIIDESGMPKERFSAEFPKEGPSILRIQQVVRGDSAAYFCASSPLTPNTEAFFGQGTRLTVV.

V gene TRBV7-9 combines with J gene TRBJ2-7; TRBD1 matches at 10 bases. The CDR3 runs 15 residues. V trimming: 1 base; J trimming: 7 bases; junction bases outside the gene matches: 7. Per the germline V gene, CDR1 is SEHNR and CDR2 is FQNEAQ (reference sequence). CDR3 protein: CASSLVGQGSLEQYF. Here the CDR3 DNA reads TGTGCCAGCAGCTTAGTGGGACAGGGGTCTTTGGAGCAGTACTTC.

The genes are TRBV6-1 and TRBJ1-3; D is possibly TRBD1 (5 bases). The V end lost 5 bases, the J end lost 0 bases, and 11 bases lay between the germline ends. CDR3 size: 15 residues. CDR1 and CDR2 from the germline V gene are MNHNS and SASEGT. This chain's CDR3 is CASSFDSDSGNTIYF. The CDR3, as DNA: TGTGCCAGCAGTTTTGACAGCGACTCTGGAAACACCATATATTTT.

This rearrangement joins TRBV5-6 to TRBJ1-2, with D possibly matching TRBD1 (6 bases). The CDR3 totals 13 residues. V lost 4 bases to trimming and J lost 4 bases, with 11 bases between them. The germline V gene has CDR1 SGHDT and CDR2 YYEEEE. For the CDR3, the DNA is TGTGCCAGCAGCCCGGGGGGCAGCTATGGCTACACCTTC. It translates to CASSPGGSYGYTF.

The chain is built from TRBV7-9 and TRBJ2-7, with TRBD1 matching 9 bases. Per germline, CDR1 SEHNR and CDR2 FQNEAQ (reference sequence). The trim removed 5 bases at V and 2 bases at J, leaving 10 bases unmatched. CDR3 length: 16 residues. CDR3 residues: CASSREHRGRAYEQYF. The CDR3 DNA sequence: TGTGCCAGCAGCCGAGAGCACAGGGGGCGGGCCTACGAGCAGTACTTC.

CDR3 protein: CASSLLWGRSPGGNTGELFF. The CDR3 nucleotides are TGTGCCAGCAGTTTACTCTGGGGCAGGTCCCCCGGGGGGAACACCGGGGAGCTGTTTTTT. The V call is TRBV28, the J call TRBJ2-2, with D tentatively TRBD2 (6 bases). The CDR3 is 20 residues long. The germline V gene has CDR1 MDHEN and CDR2 SYDVKM. V lost 2 bases to trimming and J lost 1 base, with 23 bases between them.

This clone occurred a few times. The chain recombines TRBV29-1 with TRBJ2-1, with 9 bases identical to TRBD2. Germline V gene data show CDR1 as SQVTM and CDR2 as ANQGSEA. This CDR3 contains 15 residues. V shed 5 bases and J 2 bases; nucleotides not matched to a gene: 7. This chain's CDR3 is CSVQNSGRTYNEQFF. Written as DNA, the CDR3 is TGCAGCGTTCAAAATAGCGGGAGAACCTACAATGAGCAGTTCTTC.

The chain combines TRBV6-5 with TRBJ1-4, with no clear D. Trimming stripped 9 bases from V and 7 bases from J, with 15 bases between. The CDR3 has 13 amino acids. Germline values: CDR1 MNHEY, CDR2 SVGAGI. The DNA of the CDR3 is TGTGCCAGTATGCTTAATCGGGGTGAAAAACTGTTTTTT. Translating gives CASMLNRGEKLFF.

This clone was counted only a few times. This chain links TRBV28 with TRBJ2-7, with TRBD1 identical over 10 bases. This CDR3 contains 13 residues. V dropped 9 bases and J dropped 6; count of bases not matched to a gene: 8. Per the germline V gene, CDR1 is MDHEN and CDR2 is SYDVKM. CDR3 nucleotides: TGTGCCAGTTCAACCGGGACAGGGGTCGAGCAGTACTTC. It codes for CASSTGTGVEQYF.